The 18 T cell receptor beta chains given below trace back to one sample, sequenced in a study of cytomegalovirus exposure and HLA in healthy donors. The data were produced by immunoSEQ multiplex PCR, yet TCRdb's version contains in-frame clones alone and is incomplete. The sample shows 90,000 or so clones, 85% of them seen only once. Sequenced material: PBMCs. The receptors were sampled from a man aged 18 to 30 in good health and CMV-seropositive.

The V gene is TRBV14, the J gene TRBJ2-1; TRBD1 aligns across 8 bases. Trimming took 4 bases from V and 7 from J; bases not matched to a gene: 9. Germline values: CDR1 SGHDN, CDR2 FVKESK. The CDR3 totals 15 residues. The CDR3: CASSPRRGHKNEQFF. CDR3 sequence (DNA): TGTGCCAGCAGCCCACGCAGGGGGCATAAAAATGAGCAGTTCTTC.

The chain employs TRBV7-2 and TRBJ1-1, with a tentative D call TRBD1 (5 bases). This CDR3 has 14 amino acids. V lost 2 bases to trimming and J lost 1 base, with 8 bases between them. The germline gives CDR1 SGHTA, CDR2 FQGNSA. The chain's CDR3 is CASSLTGGNTEAFF. Written as DNA, the CDR3 is TGTGCCAGCAGCTTAACCGGGGGGAACACTGAAGCTTTCTTT.

The V and J genes are TRBV11-3 and TRBJ2-3; 7 bases fit TRBD2. Trimming took 1 base from V and 0 from J; bases not matched to a gene: 4. This CDR3 spans 16 amino acids. The germline V gene encodes CDR1 SGHNT and CDR2 YENEEA. The CDR3: CASSLGLAASTDTQYF. The CDR3 DNA reads as TGTGCCAGCAGCTTAGGGCTAGCGGCTAGCACAGATACGCAGTATTTT.

The chain combines TRBV11-2 with TRBJ2-7, with a possible D match to TRBD1 (5 bases). The germline gives CDR1 SGHAT, CDR2 FQNNGV. V was cut by 5 bases and J by 3 bases, with 8 bases left in between. This CDR3 region has 12 residues. CDR3 nucleotide sequence: TGTGCCAGCAGCCCTCAGGGCTACGAGCAGTACTTC. It yields the protein CASSPQGYEQYF.

The chain uses TRBV5-1 and TRBJ1-2; 7 bases map to TRBD1. Germline CDR1 reads SGHRS; CDR2 reads YFSETQ. With 3 bases clipped from V and 2 bases from J, the junction kept 4 bases outside the gene matches. This CDR3 contains 14 residues. The CDR3 is CASSSRDSNYGYTF. The CDR3 DNA sequence: TGCGCCAGCAGCTCCCGGGACAGCAACTATGGCTACACCTTC. Full variable domain (rest looked up from reference TRBV5-1 and TRBJ1-2): KAGVTQTPRYLIKTRGQQVTLSCSPISGHRSVSWYQQTPGQGLQFLFEYFSETQRNKGNFPGRFSGRQFSNSRSEMNVSTLELGDSALYLCASSSRDSNYGYTFGSGTRLTVV.

In its sample, this clone was seen a few times. The V call is TRBV4-1, the J call TRBJ2-2; 9 bases align to TRBD1. V dropped 3 bases and J dropped 5; count of bases not matched to a gene: 7. The CDR3 has 16 residues. The germline V gene encodes CDR1 MGHRA and CDR2 YSYEKL. In DNA, the CDR3 is TGCGCCAGCAGCCACGGACAGGGGCCCAGAACCGGGGAGCTGTTTTTT. Residues: CASSHGQGPRTGELFF.

This clone was counted once. The chain links TRBV11-2 to TRBJ2-7, with TRBD1 matching over 9 bases. The germline V gene has CDR1 SGHAT and CDR2 FQNNGV. With 3 bases clipped from V and 4 bases from J, the junction kept 4 bases outside the gene matches. CDR3 length: 14 amino acids. The CDR3 bases are TGTGCCAGCAGCTTCGGGACAGGGCGTTACGAGCAGTACGTC. It codes for CASSFGTGRYEQYV.

The rearrangement joins TRBV6-1 to TRBJ1-1, with D perhaps TRBD1 (5 bases). V dropped 6 bases and J dropped 3 bases, with 17 bases sitting between them. The CDR3 runs 15 residues. Per the germline V gene, CDR1 is MNHNS and CDR2 is SASEGT. In DNA, the CDR3 is TGTGCCAGCAGCCTAAGAGGTCCGGGGGACACTGAAGCTTTCTTT. Encoded protein: CASSLRGPGDTEAFF.

This clone was seen only a few times. The genes are TRBV6-1 and TRBJ2-3; 10 nucleotides align to TRBD2. The CDR3 runs to 14 residues. Trimming took 7 bases from V and 3 from J; bases not matched to a gene: 4. Germline V CDR1 and CDR2: MNHNS, SASEGT. The DNA for the CDR3 is TGTGCCAGCACCGGACTAGCGGAGACAGATACGCAGTATTTT. Translation: CASTGLAETDTQYF.

The chain employs TRBV6-5 and TRBJ1-3; 8 nucleotides align to TRBD1. V lost 4 bases, J lost 4 bases, and 6 bases stayed unmatched. Germline V gene lookup returns CDR1 MNHEY and CDR2 SVGAGI. The CDR3 length is 15 residues. CDR3: CASSFTRTGGNTIYF. The CDR3, as DNA: TGTGCCAGCAGTTTCACTCGGACAGGGGGAAACACCATATATTTT.

This chain connects TRBV2 to TRBJ2-7; 7 bases match TRBD2. The CDR3 totals 14 residues. The germline gives CDR1 SNHLY, CDR2 FYNNEI. V lost 4 bases to trimming and J lost 2 bases; unmatched junction nucleotides: 5. The CDR3 DNA is TGTGCCAGCAGTGTTAGCGGGCACACCTACGAGCAGTACTTC. This encodes CASSVSGHTYEQYF.

The genes are TRBV5-5 and TRBJ1-3, with D tentatively TRBD1 (5 bases). The germline V and J ends were trimmed by 0 bases and 3 bases, with 7 bases remaining between them. The V gene's germline CDR1 is SGHKS and CDR2 YYEKEE (reference sequence). CDR3 length: 14 residues. CDR3 nucleotides: TGTGCCAGCAGCTTGGAGGGGAATGGAAACACCATATATTTT. Translated: CASSLEGNGNTIYF. The variable domain in full, with the rest retrieved from reference TRBV5-5 and TRBJ1-3, is DAGVTQSPTHLIKTRGQQVTLRCSPISGHKSVSWYQQVLGQGPQFIFQYYEKEERGRGNFPDRFSARQFPNYSSELNVNALLLGDSALYLCASSLEGNGNTIYFGEGSWLTVV.

The CDR3 DNA follows: TGTGCCAGCACCCCGTCAGGGTCTGGTACGCAGTATTTT. This codes for CASTPSGSGTQYF. The chain carries TRBV28 and TRBJ2-3, with D perhaps matching TRBD1 (5 bases). Trimming shortened V by 7 bases and J by 8 bases, and 16 bases separated the two germline ends. Germline CDR1 reads MDHEN; CDR2 reads SYDVKM. This CDR3 contains 13 residues.

The CDR3 DNA follows: TGCGCCAGCAGCCAAGGGAGTGGGTCTAGCGGGTCTAGCACAGATACGCAGTATTTT. Protein sequence: CASSQGSGSSGSSTDTQYF. The chain links TRBV4-1 to TRBJ2-3; 8 bases line up with TRBD2. The CDR3 has 19 amino acids. Germline V gene data show CDR1 as MGHRA and CDR2 as YSYEKL. Losses at the gene ends were 1 base for V and 0 bases for J; bases not matched to a gene: 12.

V is TRBV5-4 and J is TRBJ2-7; 9 bases match TRBD2. Germline trimming cut 0 bases from V and 0 bases from J; bases unmatched to any gene: 1. This CDR3 has 15 amino acids. The germline V gene has CDR1 SGHNT and CDR2 YYREEE (reference sequence). The CDR3 sequence: CASSLGSGSSYEQYF. The CDR3 DNA sequence: TGTGCCAGCAGCTTGGGTAGCGGGAGCTCCTACGAGCAGTACTTC.

The chain joins TRBV6-1 to TRBJ2-7; weak D call: TRBD1 (6 bases). Germline CDR1 reads MNHNS; CDR2 reads SASEGT. The CDR3 consists of 15 residues. Trimming stripped 5 bases from V and 3 bases from J, with 17 bases between. This CDR3 reads CASSSHRDTIYEQYV. The CDR3 bases are TGTGCCAGCAGTAGCCACCGGGACACCATCTACGAGCAGTACGTC.

The chain couples TRBV6-1 to TRBJ2-1, with 7 positions matching TRBD2. The CDR3 totals 15 residues. J lost 2 bases, V lost 6 bases, and 7 bases had no gene match. In germline, CDR1 is MNHNS, CDR2 SASEGT. The CDR3 nucleotides read TGTGCCAGCAGGCCTAGCGGTAGACCCTACAATGAGCAGTTCTTC. It codes for CASRPSGRPYNEQFF.

The genes are TRBV29-1 and TRBJ1-1; D gene unclear. The germline gives CDR1 SQVTM, CDR2 ANQGSEA. Between the trimmed V and J ends, which lost 8 bases and 3 bases, there was a span of 10 bases. There are 11 residues in the CDR3. The CDR3 loop is CSLRQDTEAFF. Written as DNA, the CDR3 is TGCAGCCTGCGGCAAGACACTGAAGCTTTCTTT.